The clone carrying this T cell receptor beta chain showed up many times. Its antigen remains unidentified. The sample is drawn from a study of T-cell reconstitution after alpha-beta-depleted transplantation in children. Overall study results and limits: By about two months after transplant, alpha-beta T cells reportedly arose from several hundred graft clones that had expanded. Newly generated T cells supplied most T-cell counts and diversity one year post-transplant. For some patients, TCRbeta diversity was high at day 60 because of recipient T cells and thymic progenitors that survived.

TCRbeta library construction was performed incorporating unique molecular identifiers. TCRdb ran MiXCR on the PCR reads and lists one entry per CDR3 protein. The table includes 65,000 to 85,000 distinct CDR3 sequences, about a tenth detected once. This CDR3 is built from 13 residues. The ends were cut back, 4 bases at V and 7 bases at J, with 10 bases in the middle. Per the germline V gene, CDR1 is KGHDR and CDR2 is SFDVKD. The clonotype originates from a boy under 18 with acute myeloid leukemia, due to receive a stem cell transplant. The source was PBMCs, collected before TCRalphabeta/CD19-depleted stem cell transplant. The chain links TRBV24-1 to TRBJ2-4; TRBD1 is a possible D gene (5 bases). The chain's CDR3 is CATSDRVENIQYF. CDR3 sequence (DNA): TGTGCCACCAGTGACAGGGTTGAGAACATTCAGTACTTC.